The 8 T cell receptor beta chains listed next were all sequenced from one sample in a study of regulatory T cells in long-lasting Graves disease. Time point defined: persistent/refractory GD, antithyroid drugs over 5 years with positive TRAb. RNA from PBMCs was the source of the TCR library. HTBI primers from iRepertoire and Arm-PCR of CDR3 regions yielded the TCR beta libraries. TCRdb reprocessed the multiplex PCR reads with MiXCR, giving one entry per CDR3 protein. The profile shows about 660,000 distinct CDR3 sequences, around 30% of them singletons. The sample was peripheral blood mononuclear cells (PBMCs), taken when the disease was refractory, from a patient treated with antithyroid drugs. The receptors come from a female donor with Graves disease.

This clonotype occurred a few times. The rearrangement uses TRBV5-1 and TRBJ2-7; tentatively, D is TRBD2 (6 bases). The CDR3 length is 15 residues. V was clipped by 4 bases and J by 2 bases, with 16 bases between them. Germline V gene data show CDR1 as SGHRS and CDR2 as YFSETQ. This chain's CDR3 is CASSLEGTITYEQYF. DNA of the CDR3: TGCGCCAGCAGCCTGGAGGGCACCATCACCTACGAGCAGTACTTC.

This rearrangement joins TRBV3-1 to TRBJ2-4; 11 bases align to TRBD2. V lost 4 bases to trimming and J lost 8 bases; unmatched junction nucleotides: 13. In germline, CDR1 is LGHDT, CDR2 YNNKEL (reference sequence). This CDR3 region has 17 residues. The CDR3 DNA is TGTGCCAGCAGCCGCAGGCTAGCGGGAGGACCCCACGACATTCAGTACTTC. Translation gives CASSRRLAGGPHDIQYF.

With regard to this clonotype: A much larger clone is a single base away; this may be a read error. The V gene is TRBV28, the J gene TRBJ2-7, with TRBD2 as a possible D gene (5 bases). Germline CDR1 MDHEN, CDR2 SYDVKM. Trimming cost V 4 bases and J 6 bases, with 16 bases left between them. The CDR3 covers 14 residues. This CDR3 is CASSYLARGSEQYF. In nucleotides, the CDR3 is TGTGCCAGCAGTTACTTAGCGAGAGGGTCCGAGCAGTACTTC. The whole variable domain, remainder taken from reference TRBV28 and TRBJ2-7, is DVKVTQSSRYLVKRTGEKVFLECVQDMDHENMFWYRQDPGLGLRLIYFSYDVKMKEKGDIPEGYSVSREKKERFSLILESASTNQTSMYLCASSYLARGSEQYFGPGTRLTVT.

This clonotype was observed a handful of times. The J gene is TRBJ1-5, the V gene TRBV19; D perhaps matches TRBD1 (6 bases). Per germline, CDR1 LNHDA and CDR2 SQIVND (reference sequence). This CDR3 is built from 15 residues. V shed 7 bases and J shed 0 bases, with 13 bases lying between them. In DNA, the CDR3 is TGTGCCAGTACGGAGAGCAGGGGTAGCAATCAGCCCCAGCATTTT. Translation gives CASTESRGSNQPQHF.

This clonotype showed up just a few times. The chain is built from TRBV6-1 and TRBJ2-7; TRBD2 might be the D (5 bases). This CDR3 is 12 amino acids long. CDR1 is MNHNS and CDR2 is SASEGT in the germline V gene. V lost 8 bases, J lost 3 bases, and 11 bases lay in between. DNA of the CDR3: TGTGCCAGCGGACTTTCCAACTACGAGCAGTACTTC. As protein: CASGLSNYEQYF.

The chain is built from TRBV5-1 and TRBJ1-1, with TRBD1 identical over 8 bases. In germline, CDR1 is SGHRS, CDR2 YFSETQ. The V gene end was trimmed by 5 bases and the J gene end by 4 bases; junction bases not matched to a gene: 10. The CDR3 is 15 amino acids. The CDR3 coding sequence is TGCGCCAGCAGAACTTCCGGGACAGGAGGCACTGAAGCTTTCTTT. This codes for CASRTSGTGGTEAFF.

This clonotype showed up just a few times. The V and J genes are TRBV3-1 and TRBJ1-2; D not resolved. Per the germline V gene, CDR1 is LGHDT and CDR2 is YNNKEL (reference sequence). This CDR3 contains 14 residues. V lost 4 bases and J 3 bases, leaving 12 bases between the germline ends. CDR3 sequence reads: CASSPINRYYGYTF. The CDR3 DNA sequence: TGTGCCAGCAGCCCGATTAACAGATACTATGGCTACACCTTC. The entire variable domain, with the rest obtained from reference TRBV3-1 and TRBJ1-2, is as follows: DTAVSQTPKYLVTQMGNDKSIKCEQNLGHDTMYWYKQDSKKFLKIMFSYNNKELIINETVPNRFSPKSPDKAHLNLHINSLELGDSAVYFCASSPINRYYGYTFGSGTRLTVV.

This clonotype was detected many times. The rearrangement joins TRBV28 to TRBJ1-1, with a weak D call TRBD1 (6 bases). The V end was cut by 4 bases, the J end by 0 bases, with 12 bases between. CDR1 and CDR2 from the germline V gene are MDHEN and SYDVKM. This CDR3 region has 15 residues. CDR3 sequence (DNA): TGTGCCAGCAGTTCCGGTCAGGGGATGAACACTGAAGCTTTCTTT. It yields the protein CASSSGQGMNTEAFF. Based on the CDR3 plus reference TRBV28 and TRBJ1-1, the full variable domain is DVKVTQSSRYLVKRTGEKVFLECVQDMDHENMFWYRQDPGLGLRLIYFSYDVKMKEKGDIPEGYSVSREKKERFSLILESASTNQTSMYLCASSSGQGMNTEAFFGQGTRLTVV.